The 2 T cell receptor beta chains listed next were all sequenced from one sample in a study of blood T cell repertoires in COVID-19. Clones were sequenced by immunoSEQ multiplex PCR, and TCRdb holds only the in-frame ones, with some missing. The sample yields roughly 150,000 clones, approximately 78% seen once. The sequencing sample was made of peripheral blood. The receptor set was obtained from a human donor with acute or convalescent COVID-19. The donor label of this sample is uncertain.

This rearrangement joins TRBV18 to TRBJ1-4; 12 bases agree with TRBD1. V was pared by 1 base and J by 3 bases, with 6 bases of the junction left unmatched. The CDR3 consists of 18 residues. The germline V gene encodes CDR1 KGHSH and CDR2 LQKENI. CDR3 protein: CASSPLSGQGAANEKLFF. The CDR3 region has the DNA TGTGCCAGCTCACCACTATCGGGACAGGGGGCCGCTAATGAAAAACTGTTTTTT.

The chain employs TRBV7-2 and TRBJ1-2, with TRBD1 matching 8 bases. The CDR3 spans 14 residues. The trim removed 5 bases at V and 5 bases at J, leaving 7 bases unmatched. Germline values: CDR1 SGHTA, CDR2 FQGNSA. CDR3 DNA sequence: TGTGCCAGCAGCACAAGCGGGACAGGATATGGCTACACCTTC. This sequence encodes CASSTSGTGYGYTF.